Described below is a single TCR beta chain sequence and its context. This clonotype was found a few times. The antigen this receptor binds is unknown. No base quality values were provided; no much bigger clone lies one nucleotide off. The data were obtained in a study of molecular identifiers for immune sequencing clone quantification listed by TCRdb under 2018. For the study in its entirety: In a replicate experiment, RNA from about 20,000 or 100,000 naive CD8 T cells was split into five aliquots, four of which were sequenced. The study was a methods study using CD8 T cells to benchmark molecular-identifier clustering-based TCR repertoire sequencing (MIDCIRS) and TCR RNA copy counting. Here is what the overall study found, with its caveats: Identical TCR molecules sharing a barcode could cause highly expanded clone sizes to be underestimated. Spiked-in Jurkat TCR RNA equal to a single cell's worth was reported to be detectable even within 1,100,000 naive CD8 T cells. The naive libraries included spiked-in Jurkat TCR RNA (roughly 9 copies' worth), and this RNA is not part of the donor repertoire. In CMV-specific effector cells, clones with more than 20 RNA copies contained over 97% of molecules, whereas in naive cells such clones contained under 1% of molecules. When barcode sub-clustering was left out, chimeric consensus sequences inflated TCR diversity, with chimeras reaching as high as 47%. Modeling estimated roughly 3.2 recovered TCR RNA copies per cell, compared with 9.5 to 10 by digital PCR, which implies about 30% capture efficiency.

The library was made by PCR. Sequencer: Illumina HiSeq 4000. Bulk TCR libraries were generated as previously described, with the TCR primers listed in Table S5 used. Total RNA was purified with the Qiagen AllPrep DNA/RNA kit. Before analysis, reads from multiple sequencing runs of the same library were pooled. The study's own analysis went as follows. Reads were retained only if an exact TCR constant sequence was present, and the retained reads were trimmed to 150 nt and grouped according to their 12-nt molecular barcodes. Within each barcode group, reads were sub-clustered at a 15% Levenshtein threshold, and quality-weighted consensus sequences were built per RNA molecule. Non-functional sequences were discarded, and so were lower-count sequences lying one edit away from another sequence. On the basis of fitting two negative binomial distributions, barcode sub-clusters with fewer than 20% of the maximum read count were discarded. The public sequencing data were trimmed at Q25 with fastp and processed into clonotypes with MiXCR by TCRdb, which kept only in-frame beta chains. Identical CDR3 protein sequences are pooled into one entry, listed with their most common genes and DNA. The V and J calls come from TCRdb's annotation, not from the publication. Here the sample has about half a million distinct CDR3 sequences; roughly a fifth occur a single time. The ten top clones hold 0.7% to 0.95% of the sample.

Libraries of naive CD8 T cells were built from around 18,000 to 910,000 sorted cells, with 10%, 30% or 50% of the purified RNA used. Naive CD8 T cells were FACS-sorted as CD8+CD4-CCR7+CD45RA+ on a BD FACSAria II into RLT Plus buffer. Around 10 TCR copies' worth of Jurkat RNA were spiked into roughly 17,000-1,100,000 naive CD8 T cell samples to test detection sensitivity. Enrichment of CD8 T cells was performed with RosetteSep CD8+ T Cell Enrichment Cocktail and Ficoll-Paque, after which ACK red cell lysis was carried out. CDR1 and CDR2, per the germline V gene, are SGHTA and FQGTGA. V and J are trimmed by 1 base and 8 bases, and the gene matches miss 8 bases of the junction. Including cysteine and phenylalanine, the CDR3 has 15 amino acids. Only CDR3 DNA remains: 45 bases, in frame from the first base.

The sample was naive CD8+ T cells from blood, with Jurkat cell RNA spiked in. The cell subset or site label on this specimen signifies: FACS-sorted CD8+CD4-CCR7+CD45RA+ naive T cells. The source of this sequence is a human donor in good health. Some libraries in this study had Jurkat cell RNA spiked in. The chain is made from TRBV7-3 and TRBJ2-1, with 7 junctional bases fitting TRBD2. The DNA is TGTGCCAGCAGCTTAATGGGACTACTTTGGGATGAGCAGTTCTTC. This translates into CASSLMGLLWDEQFF.